One and the same sample provided the 21 T cell receptor beta chains below, sequenced in a study of shared clonotypes between healthy human individuals. Here immunoSEQ multiplex PCR was the method, and the copy in TCRdb shows in-frame clones only, minus some. The data contain about 2.3 million clones, about nine tenths of them singletons. Material for sequencing was naive CD4+ T cells from PBMCs. Regarding subset: CD45RA+ positively selected. All receptors come from a man aged 18 to 30 in good health. Some clones in this sample may be carry-over from other donors' samples.

V is TRBV5-1 and J is TRBJ2-3; D gene unclear. There are 14 residues in the CDR3. V dropped 0 bases and J dropped 2 bases, with 7 bases sitting between them. Germline lookup yields CDR1 SGHRS and CDR2 YFSETQ. This CDR3 reads CASSLGADTDTQYF. Here the CDR3 DNA reads TGCGCCAGCAGCTTGGGGGCGGACACAGATACGCAGTATTTT.

The rearrangement joins TRBV21-1 to TRBJ1-1; the D call of TRBD1 is as the table states it, not checked on the DNA. TRBV21-1 is assigned pseudogene status. The CDR3 runs to 11 residues. In DNA form, the CDR3 reads TGTGCCGAGCACAGGATCACTGAAGCTTTCTTT. The encoded protein is CAEHRITEAFF.

The chain is built from TRBV6-4 and TRBJ2-1, with TRBD1 matching 7 bases. The CDR3 has 16 residues. Unmatched junction bases numbered 10, after V lost 5 bases and J lost 3 bases. Per germline, CDR1 MRHNA and CDR2 SNTAGT. CDR3 region: CASSPVRQGSYNEQFF. CDR3 nucleotides: TGTGCCAGCAGTCCTGTTCGACAGGGCAGCTACAATGAGCAGTTCTTC.

The chain carries TRBV11-2 and TRBJ2-3; D is undetermined. The CDR3 contains 13 residues. The ends were cut back, 7 bases at V and 2 bases at J, with 10 bases in the middle. CDR1 is SGHAT and CDR2 is FQNNGV in the germline V gene. CDR3 coding DNA: TGTGCCAGCACTCCCTTCGCCACAGATACGCAGTATTTT. Protein sequence: CASTPFATDTQYF.

A single count supports this clone. The chain recombines TRBV2 with TRBJ1-2, with a tentative D call TRBD1 (5 bases). The CDR3 covers 14 residues. V lost 0 bases and J 9 bases, leaving 14 bases between the germline ends. CDR1 and CDR2 from the germline V gene are SNHLY and FYNNEI. The chain's CDR3 is CASSEAWGGGSYTF. The DNA of the CDR3 is TGTGCCAGCAGTGAAGCGTGGGGTGGGGGTAGCTACACCTTC.

The chain is built from TRBV6-5 and TRBJ2-1; 8 bases agree with TRBD2. The length of the CDR3 is 14 residues. CDR1 MNHEY and CDR2 SVGAGI come from the germline V gene. The V gene end was trimmed by 6 bases and the J gene end by 7 bases; junction bases not matched to a gene: 8. The chain's CDR3 is CASRRGAGVNEQFF. The CDR3 DNA follows: TGTGCCAGCAGACGGGGAGCGGGAGTGAATGAGCAGTTCTTC.

The chain recombines TRBV5-1 with TRBJ2-1; 10 positions match TRBD2. V lost 0 bases, J lost 7 bases, and 7 bases stayed unmatched. Germline CDR1 SGHRS, CDR2 YFSETQ. This CDR3 spans 16 amino acids. In nucleotides, the CDR3 is TGCGCCAGCAGCTTGGTATCGGCTAGCGGGAGTAATGAGCAGTTCTTC. Translated, it gives CASSLVSASGSNEQFF.

The chain couples TRBV5-4 to TRBJ1-1; the D is unclear. Germline V gene sequence: CDR1 SGHNT, CDR2 YYREEE (reference sequence). V lost 5 bases and J 7 bases, leaving 12 bases between the germline ends. The CDR3 totals 12 residues. CDR3 loop: CASRHPSGEAFF. CDR3 DNA: TGTGCCAGCAGGCATCCGTCCGGTGAAGCTTTCTTT.

Of note for this clone: Additional DNA sequences in this sample encode the identical CDR3. The V gene is TRBV29-1, the J gene TRBJ1-1; D unresolved. This CDR3 region has 13 residues. The V end was cut by 6 bases, the J end by 0 bases, with 11 bases between. Germline values: CDR1 SQVTM, CDR2 ANQGSEA. Here the CDR3 DNA reads TGCAGCGTCGCCGGTTTAATGAACACTGAAGCTTTCTTT. Translating gives CSVAGLMNTEAFF.

The chain joins TRBV5-5 to TRBJ2-7; perhaps TRBD1 as D (5 bases). Trimming pared 5 bases from V and 4 bases from J, leaving 19 bases between. Germline V gene lookup returns CDR1 SGHKS and CDR2 YYEKEE (reference sequence). The CDR3 extends over 15 amino acids. DNA of the CDR3: TGTGCCAGCAGATTCGCGTCCAGGGCCGAATACGAGCAGTACTTC. Its translation: CASRFASRAEYEQYF.

As to this clone: The sample holds other DNA sequences that translate to the same CDR3. The CDR3 nucleotides are TGTGCCAGCAGCGAGACTAGCGGCCAAGAGACCCAGTACTTC. Amino acids: CASSETSGQETQYF. The chain joins TRBV2 to TRBJ2-5; 9 bases map to TRBD2. Germline trimming cut 6 bases from V and 1 base from J; bases unmatched to any gene: 3. There are 14 residues in the CDR3. Germline V lookup: CDR1 SNHLY, CDR2 FYNNEI.

This clone was seen once. The J gene is TRBJ1-5, the V gene TRBV5-4; a weak D match, TRBD1 (5 bases). This CDR3 is built from 15 residues. The V end lost 5 bases, the J end lost 3 bases, and 15 bases lay between the germline ends. Germline loops: CDR1 SGHNT, CDR2 YYREEE (reference sequence). The CDR3 DNA is TGTGCCAGCAGTTCGGGGGGTCATTCCAATCAGCCCCAGCATTTT. Encoded protein: CASSSGGHSNQPQHF. The full variable domain, with the rest looked up from reference TRBV5-4 and TRBJ1-5, is ETGVTQSPTHLIKTRGQQVTLRCSSQSGHNTVSWYQQALGQGPQFIFQYYREEENGRGNFPPRFSGLQFPNYSSELNVNALELDDSALYLCASSSGGHSNQPQHFGDGTRLSIL.

V is TRBV25-1 and J is TRBJ2-7, with 9 bases fitting TRBD1. The CDR3 is made up of 16 amino acids. Losses at the gene ends were 8 bases for V and 3 bases for J; bases not matched to a gene: 14. Germline CDR1 reads MGHDK; CDR2 reads SYGVNS. The chain's CDR3 is CASGSGTGMVGYEQYF. Here the CDR3 DNA reads TGTGCCAGCGGGTCCGGGACAGGGATGGTTGGCTACGAGCAGTACTTC.

The chain uses TRBV9 and TRBJ2-6; D not certain. The CDR3 loop spans 14 amino acids. Germline V gene data show CDR1 as SGDLS and CDR2 as YYNGEE. V lost 4 bases and J 5 bases, leaving 10 bases between the germline ends. This chain's CDR3 is CASSPRTWANVLTF. CDR3 in DNA: TGTGCCAGCAGCCCCCGGACGTGGGCCAACGTCCTGACTTTC.

V gene TRBV7-9 combines with J gene TRBJ1-2; TRBD1 agrees at 8 bases. With 5 bases clipped from V and 14 bases from J, the junction kept 16 bases outside the gene matches. The CDR3 covers 14 residues. Germline CDR1 reads SEHNR; CDR2 reads FQNEAQ (reference sequence). In DNA, the CDR3 is TGTGCCAGCAGCCAAAACACGGGACAGGTCCCTTCGACCTTC. Translated: CASSQNTGQVPSTF.

CDR3 DNA sequence: TGTGCCAGCAGCTTGGTGGCTGCCAACAATGAGCAGTTCTTC. Its translation: CASSLVAANNEQFF. V gene TRBV5-4 combines with J gene TRBJ2-1; D gene unclear. The CDR3 is 14 amino acids. The germline gives CDR1 SGHNT, CDR2 YYREEE (reference sequence). V was cut by 0 bases and J by 5 bases, with 9 bases left in between.

The V and J genes are TRBV28 and TRBJ1-3; 7 bases are a match to TRBD1. This CDR3 has 15 residues. Trimming cost V 6 bases and J 4 bases; bases outside gene matches: 9. CDR1 MDHEN and CDR2 SYDVKM come from the germline V gene. This CDR3 reads CASRTADRPGNTIYF. The CDR3 nucleotides read TGTGCCAGCAGGACCGCGGACAGGCCGGGAAACACCATATATTTT.

V is TRBV19 and J is TRBJ2-5; 7 nucleotides line up with TRBD1. Looked up from germline, CDR1 is LNHDA and CDR2 is SQIVND (reference sequence). There are 13 residues in the CDR3. The junction had 8 bases not matched to a gene; V was cut back by 4 bases and J by 9 bases. In DNA form, the CDR3 reads TGTGCCAGTAGTAGACAGGGTCTGGTGGCCCAGTACTTC. Protein product: CASSRQGLVAQYF.

The V and J genes are TRBV18 and TRBJ2-7, with D possibly matching TRBD1 (5 bases). The V and J ends lost 2 bases and 3 bases respectively, with 14 bases between them. The CDR3 runs 15 residues. Per germline, CDR1 KGHSH and CDR2 LQKENI. CDR3 nucleotide sequence: TGTGCCAGCTCACCAACTGATGGGGCCAGCTACGAGCAGTACTTC. Amino acids: CASSPTDGASYEQYF. The whole variable domain, filled in from reference TRBV18 and TRBJ2-7, reads NAGVMQNPRHLVRRRGQEARLRCSPMKGHSHVYWYRQLPEEGLKFMVYLQKENIIDESGMPKERFSAEFPKEGPSILRIQQVVRGDSAAYFCASSPTDGASYEQYFGPGTRLTVT.

The chain recombines TRBV5-6 with TRBJ2-7; the D gene could be TRBD1 or TRBD2 (5 bases each). The CDR3 covers 14 residues. V was shortened by 4 bases and J by 2 bases, with 13 bases between the two germline ends. Germline V gives CDR1 SGHDT, CDR2 YYEEEE. CDR3 protein: CASSRDRIAYEQYF. The CDR3, as DNA: TGTGCCAGCAGCCGGGACCGAATAGCCTACGAGCAGTACTTC.

The chain links TRBV5-1 to TRBJ2-3, with D possibly matching TRBD2 (5 bases). This CDR3 comprises 13 residues. Germline loops: CDR1 SGHRS, CDR2 YFSETQ. Trimming cost V 4 bases and J 5 bases, with 11 bases left between them. The CDR3 region is CASSRRAQDTQYF. The CDR3 nucleotides are TGCGCCAGCAGCCGGCGGGCCCAAGATACGCAGTATTTT.